This passage covers 3 T cell receptor beta chains from one sample sequenced in a study of regulatory T cells in long-lasting Graves disease. The time point: persistent/refractory GD, antithyroid drugs over 5 years with positive TRAb. Following extraction of RNA from PBMCs, that RNA was used to make the TCR library. Arm-PCR of CDR3 regions and iRepertoire HTBI primers were used to build TCR beta libraries. TCRdb independently ran MiXCR on the multiplex PCR reads; one entry per CDR3 protein. The sample lists 500,000 to 700,000 distinct CDR3 sequences, roughly 30% seen once, with around 40% in the top ten. The input for sequencing was peripheral blood mononuclear cells (PBMCs), taken when the disease was refractory, from a patient treated with antithyroid drugs. These receptors all come from a female donor with Graves disease.

This clonotype was recorded a few times. The rearrangement links TRBV5-1 to TRBJ1-5; 7 nucleotides align to TRBD1. This CDR3 region has 15 residues. The V gene end was trimmed by 1 base and the J gene end by 7 bases; junction bases not matched to a gene: 8. Germline V gene lookup returns CDR1 SGHRS and CDR2 YFSETQ. CDR3: CASSLSPGGYQPQHF. The DNA of the CDR3 is TGCGCCAGCAGCTTGTCACCAGGGGGGTACCAGCCCCAGCATTTT.

A remark on this clonotype: Being one base from a much bigger clone, this may be a read error. The chain carries TRBV3-1 and TRBJ2-5; tentatively, D is TRBD1 (5 bases). V dropped 3 bases and J dropped 5 bases, with 7 bases sitting between them. CDR1 is LGHDT and CDR2 is YNNKEL in the germline V gene (reference sequence). The CDR3 has 12 amino acids. Here the CDR3 reads CASSHWGETQYF. CDR3 DNA: TGTGCCAGCAGCCACTGGGGCGAGACCCAGTACTTC.

In the case of this clonotype: Being one base from a much bigger clone, this may be a read error. The conserved final phenylalanine or tryptophan is absent from the CDR3, which likely points to a read error. V usage is TRBV11-2 and J usage is TRBJ1-1; D might be TRBD1 (6 bases). This CDR3 has 16 residues. Trimming left V 1 base short and J 0 bases short, with 12 bases between. Germline V gives CDR1 SGHAT, CDR2 FQNNGV. CDR3 nucleotides: TGTGCCAGCAGCTTAGTTGGGGGGGCGGTGAACACTGAAGCTTTCCTT. It specifies CASSLVGGAVNTEAFL.